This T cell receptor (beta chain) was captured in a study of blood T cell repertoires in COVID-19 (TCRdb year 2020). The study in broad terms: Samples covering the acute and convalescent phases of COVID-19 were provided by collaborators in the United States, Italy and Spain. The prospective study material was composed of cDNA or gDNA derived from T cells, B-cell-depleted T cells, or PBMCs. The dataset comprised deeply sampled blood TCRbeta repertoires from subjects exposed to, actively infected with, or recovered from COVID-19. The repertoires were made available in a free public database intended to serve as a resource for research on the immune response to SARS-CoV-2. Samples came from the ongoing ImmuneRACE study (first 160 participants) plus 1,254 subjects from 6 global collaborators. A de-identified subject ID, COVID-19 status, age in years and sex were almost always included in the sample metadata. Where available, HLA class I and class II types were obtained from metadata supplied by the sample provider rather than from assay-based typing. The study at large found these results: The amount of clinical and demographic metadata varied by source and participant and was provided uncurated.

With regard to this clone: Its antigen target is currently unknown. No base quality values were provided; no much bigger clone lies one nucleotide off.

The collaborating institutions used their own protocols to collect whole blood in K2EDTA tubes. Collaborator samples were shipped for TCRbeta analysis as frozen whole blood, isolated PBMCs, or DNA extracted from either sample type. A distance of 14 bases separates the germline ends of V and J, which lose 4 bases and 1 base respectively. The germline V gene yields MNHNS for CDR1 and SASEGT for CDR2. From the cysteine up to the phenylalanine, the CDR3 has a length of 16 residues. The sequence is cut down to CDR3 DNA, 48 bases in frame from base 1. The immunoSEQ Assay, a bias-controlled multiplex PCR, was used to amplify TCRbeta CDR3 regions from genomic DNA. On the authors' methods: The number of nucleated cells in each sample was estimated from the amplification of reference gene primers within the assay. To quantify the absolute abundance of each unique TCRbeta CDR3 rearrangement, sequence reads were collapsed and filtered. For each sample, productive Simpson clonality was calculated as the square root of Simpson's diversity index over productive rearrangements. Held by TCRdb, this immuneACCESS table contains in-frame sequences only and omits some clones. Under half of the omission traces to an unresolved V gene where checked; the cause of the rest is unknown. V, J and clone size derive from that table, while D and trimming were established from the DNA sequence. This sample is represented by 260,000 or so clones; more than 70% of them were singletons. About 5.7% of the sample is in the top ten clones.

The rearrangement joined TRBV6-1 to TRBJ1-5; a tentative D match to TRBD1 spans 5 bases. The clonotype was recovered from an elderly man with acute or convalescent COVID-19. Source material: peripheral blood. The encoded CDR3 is CASSALLGQSNQPQHF. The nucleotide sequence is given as TGTGCCAGCAGTGCCCTGTTGGGGCAGAGCAATCAGCCCCAGCATTTT.